The entry that follows covers one T cell receptor (beta chain) sequence. Its antigen is undetermined. This sample is part of a study of immune evolution from preneoplasia to lung adenocarcinoma. About the study: HLA loss of heterozygosity: about 7% AIS, less than 18% MIA, about 35% ADC, none AAH. Study-level findings and limits: Compared with EGFR-mutant or double wild-type lesions, KRAS-mutant nodules were more clonal. Clonality was highest in normal lung, lower in later-stage lesions apparently.

Trimming shortened V by 0 bases and J by 11 bases, and 7 bases separated the two germline ends. The CDR3 is 12 residues long. Germline V gene data show CDR1 as SNHLY and CDR2 as FYNNEI. Histologic diagnosis was independently verified by two lung pathologists. Produced via immunoSEQ multiplex PCR; TCRdb's table is partial and in-frame only. The top ten hold about 4.8% of the sample, which has approximately 6,600 clones, more than 70% seen once. The chain is built from TRBV2 and TRBJ1-4; D is undetermined. This receptor was identified in a person aged 45 to 69 with lung adenocarcinoma. The sample consisted of FFPE invasive lung adenocarcinoma tissue. The CDR3 sequence: CASSEADVKLFF. The DNA of the CDR3 is TGTGCCAGCAGTGAAGCGGACGTGAAACTGTTTTTT.